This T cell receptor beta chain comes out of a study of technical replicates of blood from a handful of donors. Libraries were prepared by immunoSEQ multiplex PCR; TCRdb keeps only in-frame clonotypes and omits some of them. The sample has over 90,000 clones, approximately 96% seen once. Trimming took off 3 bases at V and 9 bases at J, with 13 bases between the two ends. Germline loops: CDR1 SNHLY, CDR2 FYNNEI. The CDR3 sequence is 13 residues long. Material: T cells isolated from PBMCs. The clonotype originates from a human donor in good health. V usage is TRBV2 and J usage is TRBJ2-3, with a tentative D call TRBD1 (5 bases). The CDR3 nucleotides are TGTGCCAGCAGTGAGGGGCCCGGCCGAACGCAGTATTTT. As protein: CASSEGPGRTQYF.